A selection of T cell receptor beta chains follows, all from one sample in a study of cytomegalovirus exposure and HLA in healthy donors. Method: immunoSEQ multiplex PCR; TCRdb's copy keeps in-frame clones and lacks some. The table includes around 250,000 clones, around 89% detected once. Sequencing used PBMCs. The receptor source for this set is a woman between 18 and 29 years old in good health and CMV-seronegative. CDR3s include the opening cysteine and the closing phenylalanine or tryptophan. The order of the fields is CDR3 protein, CDR3 DNA, V gene, J gene, D gene, clone size. The D gene is left open where the match is weak. The size of a clone is reported for some rows only, either as once, few or many, or as a class for expanded clones.

CDR3 protein: CASSESGRSYEQYF
CDR3 DNA: TGCGCCAGCAGTGAGTCGGGCAGATCCTACGAGCAGTACTTC
V gene: TRBV10-1
J gene: TRBJ2-7
D gene: NA
clone size: NA

CDR3 protein: CASSRGLAGGAYNEQFF
CDR3 DNA: TGTGCCAGCTCACGGGGACTAGCGGGGGGGGCCTACAATGAGCAGTTCTTC
V gene: TRBV18
J gene: TRBJ2-1
D gene: TRBD2
clone size: NA

CDR3 protein: CASSEMGLEQYF
CDR3 DNA: TGTGCCAGCAGTGAAATGGGACTCGAGCAGTACTTC
V gene: TRBV25-1
J gene: TRBJ2-7
D gene: NA
clone size: NA

CDR3 protein: CASSLLGGSETQYF
CDR3 DNA: TGTGCCAGCAGCTTACTAGGGGGCTCGGAGACCCAGTACTTC
V gene: TRBV7-9
J gene: TRBJ2-5
D gene: TRBD1
clone size: NA

CDR3 protein: CASSLVGEETQYF
CDR3 DNA: TGTGCCAGCAGCTTGGTAGGGGAAGAGACCCAGTACTTC
V gene: TRBV5-5
J gene: TRBJ2-5
D gene: NA
clone size: NA

CDR3 protein: CASSLTAYNSPLHF
CDR3 DNA: TGTGCCAGCAGTTTGACAGCTTATAATTCACCCCTCCACTTT
V gene: TRBV27
J gene: TRBJ1-6
D gene: NA
clone size: NA

CDR3 protein: CASSFRQGGYNSPLHF
CDR3 DNA: TGCGCCAGCAGCTTCCGACAGGGGGGCTATAATTCACCCCTCCACTTT
V gene: TRBV5-1
J gene: TRBJ1-6
D gene: TRBD1
clone size: NA

CDR3 protein: CASSLVGQGNADTQYF
CDR3 DNA: TGTGCCAGCAGTTTAGTCGGACAGGGGAATGCAGATACGCAGTATTTT
V gene: TRBV28
J gene: TRBJ2-3
D gene: TRBD1
clone size: NA

CDR3 protein: CASSRWGPQNTGELFF
CDR3 DNA: TGTGCCAGCAGCCGCTGGGGCCCCCAGAACACCGGGGAGCTGTTTTTT
V gene: TRBV7-6
J gene: TRBJ2-2
D gene: NA
clone size: NA

CDR3 protein: CASRRPPGTGDSGANVLTF
CDR3 DNA: TGTGCCAGCAGGAGGCCCCCCGGGACAGGGGACTCCGGGGCCAACGTCCTGACTTTC
V gene: TRBV2
J gene: TRBJ2-6
D gene: TRBD1
clone size: once

CDR3 protein: CASTDGGQGATEAFF
CDR3 DNA: TGTGCCAGCACCGACGGGGGGCAGGGGGCAACTGAAGCTTTCTTT
V gene: TRBV28
J gene: TRBJ1-1
D gene: TRBD1
clone size: NA

CDR3 protein: CASSPEGQGGGYTF
CDR3 DNA: TGTGCCAGCTCACCAGAGGGACAGGGAGGCGGCTACACCTTC
V gene: TRBV18
J gene: TRBJ1-2
D gene: TRBD1
clone size: NA

CDR3 protein: CASSQDVGAAYEQYF
CDR3 DNA: TGCGCCAGCAGCCAAGATGTTGGGGCCGCCTACGAGCAGTACTTC
V gene: TRBV4-3
J gene: TRBJ2-7
D gene: NA
clone size: NA

CDR3 protein: CASNDQGVPLYEQYF
CDR3 DNA: TGTGCCAGCAATGATCAGGGGGTACCTCTTTACGAGCAGTACTTC
V gene: TRBV6-6
J gene: TRBJ2-7
D gene: TRBD1
clone size: once

CDR3 protein: CSVQNTGNTEAFF
CDR3 DNA: TGCAGCGTGCAAAATACAGGGAACACTGAAGCTTTCTTT
V gene: TRBV29-1
J gene: TRBJ1-1
D gene: NA
clone size: NA

CDR3 protein: CASSTIEGAWEKLFF
CDR3 DNA: TGTGCCAGCAGCACAATCGAGGGGGCTTGGGAAAAACTGTTTTTT
V gene: TRBV28
J gene: TRBJ1-4
D gene: TRBD1
clone size: NA

CDR3 protein: CASSLEGINQPQHF
CDR3 DNA: TGCGCCAGCAGCTTGGAGGGGATCAATCAGCCCCAGCATTTT
V gene: TRBV5-1
J gene: TRBJ1-5
D gene: NA
clone size: NA

CDR3 protein: CARRTGHTNTEAFF
CDR3 DNA: TGTGCCAGAAGAACGGGACATACGAACACTGAAGCTTTCTTT
V gene: TRBV2
J gene: TRBJ1-1
D gene: NA
clone size: NA

CDR3 protein: CASSVVDSTGEQYF
CDR3 DNA: TGTGCCAGCAGCGTAGTTGACAGTACAGGCGAGCAGTACTTC
V gene: TRBV9
J gene: TRBJ2-7
D gene: NA
clone size: NA

CDR3 protein: CASSHDSSNQPQHF
CDR3 DNA: TGTGCCAGCAGCCATGACAGCAGCAATCAGCCCCAGCATTTT
V gene: TRBV7-9
J gene: TRBJ1-5
D gene: NA
clone size: NA

CDR3 protein: CASRGVAGSYNEQFF
CDR3 DNA: TGCGCCAGCAGAGGAGTAGCGGGTTCTTACAATGAGCAGTTCTTC
V gene: TRBV5-1
J gene: TRBJ2-1
D gene: TRBD2
clone size: NA

CDR3 protein: CASSVGTGSFGYTF
CDR3 DNA: TGTGCCAGCAGTGTTGGGACAGGTTCGTTTGGCTACACCTTC
V gene: TRBV2
J gene: TRBJ1-2
D gene: TRBD1
clone size: few

CDR3 protein: CASSLDGSSYNSPLHF
CDR3 DNA: TGCGCCAGCAGCTTGGACGGGAGCTCCTATAATTCACCCCTCCACTTT
V gene: TRBV5-1
J gene: TRBJ1-6
D gene: NA
clone size: once

CDR3 protein: CASSPGGTSYEQYF
CDR3 DNA: TGTGCCAGCAGCCCGGGGGGAACATCCTACGAGCAGTACTTC
V gene: TRBV7-3
J gene: TRBJ2-7
D gene: TRBD2
clone size: few

CDR3 protein: CASGLVRPGVRNEQFF
CDR3 DNA: TGTGCTAGTGGTTTGGTACGTCCGGGGGTCAGGAATGAGCAGTTCTTC
V gene: TRBV12-5
J gene: TRBJ2-1
D gene: NA
clone size: NA

CDR3 protein: CASSFLPQGYVGTQYF
CDR3 DNA: TGTGCCAGCAGTTTCCTTCCACAGGGTTATGTAGGTACGCAGTATTTT
V gene: TRBV28
J gene: TRBJ2-3
D gene: NA
clone size: NA

CDR3 protein: CASSLLVGEVGNQPQHF
CDR3 DNA: TGTGCCAGCAGCTTACTTGTGGGGGAGGTCGGCAATCAGCCCCAGCATTTT
V gene: TRBV7-8
J gene: TRBJ1-5
D gene: NA
clone size: NA

CDR3 protein: CASSLGGSIKSTQYF
CDR3 DNA: TGTGCCAGCAGCTTAGGTGGTAGTATAAAGAGTACGCAGTATTTT
V gene: TRBV7-2
J gene: TRBJ2-3
D gene: NA
clone size: NA

CDR3 protein: CASSVEGLALDEQFF
CDR3 DNA: TGTGCCAGCAGCGTAGAGGGACTAGCTCTCGATGAGCAGTTCTTC
V gene: TRBV9
J gene: TRBJ2-1
D gene: TRBD2
clone size: NA

CDR3 protein: CASSQDGSSSYNEQFF
CDR3 DNA: TGCGCCAGCAGCCAAGACGGTAGCAGCTCCTACAATGAGCAGTTCTTC
V gene: TRBV4-3
J gene: TRBJ2-1
D gene: NA
clone size: NA

CDR3 protein: CASRWDSNYGYTF
CDR3 DNA: TGCGCCAGCAGATGGGACAGCAACTATGGCTACACCTTC
V gene: TRBV5-1
J gene: TRBJ1-2
D gene: TRBD1
clone size: NA

CDR3 protein: CASSGQNTMSRFF
CDR3 DNA: TGTGCCAGCAGTGGACAGAATACAATGAGTCGGTTCTTC
V gene: TRBV2
J gene: TRBJ2-1
D gene: NA
clone size: NA

CDR3 protein: CASSLALSVTAYGYTF
CDR3 DNA: TGTGCCAGCAGCTTAGCGCTGTCCGTTACAGCATATGGCTACACCTTC
V gene: TRBV7-8
J gene: TRBJ1-2
D gene: NA
clone size: few

CDR3 protein: CASSSGTGVYNEQFF
CDR3 DNA: TGTGCCAGCAGCTCCGGGACAGGGGTTTACAATGAGCAGTTCTTC
V gene: TRBV5-8
J gene: TRBJ2-1
D gene: TRBD1
clone size: once

CDR3 protein: CASSQQGPFSPLHF
CDR3 DNA: TGTGCCAGCAGTCAACAGGGGCCGTTTTCGCCCCTCCACTTT
V gene: TRBV6-5
J gene: TRBJ1-6
D gene: TRBD1
clone size: NA

CDR3 protein: CASSVTGTGELFF
CDR3 DNA: TGTGCCAGCAGCGTAACGGGCACCGGGGAGCTGTTTTTT
V gene: TRBV9
J gene: TRBJ2-2
D gene: NA
clone size: NA

CDR3 protein: CASTHSPGQGAKNIQYF
CDR3 DNA: TGTGCCAGCACCCACTCTCCGGGACAGGGGGCCAAAAACATTCAGTACTTC
V gene: TRBV5-6
J gene: TRBJ2-4
D gene: TRBD1
clone size: NA

CDR3 protein: CASSSTGWQETQYF
CDR3 DNA: TGTGCCAGCAGCTCTACAGGGTGGCAAGAGACCCAGTACTTC
V gene: TRBV7-2
J gene: TRBJ2-5
D gene: NA
clone size: NA

CDR3 protein: CASSPDRVLSPLHF
CDR3 DNA: TGTGCCAGCAGCCCGGACAGGGTCCTATCACCCCTCCACTTT
V gene: TRBV7-9
J gene: TRBJ1-6
D gene: TRBD1
clone size: NA

CDR3 protein: CASRPPGQGKGGYTF
CDR3 DNA: TGTGCCAGCAGACCACCGGGACAGGGGAAAGGTGGCTACACCTTC
V gene: TRBV6-5
J gene: TRBJ1-2
D gene: TRBD1
clone size: NA

CDR3 protein: CALESDNEQFF
CDR3 DNA: TGTGCGCTGGAGTCCGACAATGAGCAGTTCTTC
V gene: TRBV6-4
J gene: TRBJ2-1
D gene: NA
clone size: NA

CDR3 protein: CASVPDLVLTEAFF
CDR3 DNA: TGTGCCAGCGTGCCTGATTTAGTCCTGACTGAAGCTTTCTTT
V gene: TRBV6-1
J gene: TRBJ1-1
D gene: NA
clone size: NA

CDR3 protein: CASSWDRGAQPQHF
CDR3 DNA: TGTGCCAGCAGTTGGGACAGGGGAGCTCAGCCCCAGCATTTT
V gene: TRBV6-6
J gene: TRBJ1-5
D gene: TRBD1
clone size: NA

CDR3 protein: CASSQEGRSGYGYTF
CDR3 DNA: TGCGCCAGCAGCCAAGAGGGCAGGTCCGGCTATGGCTACACCTTC
V gene: TRBV4-1
J gene: TRBJ1-2
D gene: NA
clone size: NA

CDR3 protein: CAIIGTSDSYEQYF
CDR3 DNA: TGTGCCATCATCGGGACTAGCGACTCCTACGAGCAGTACTTC
V gene: TRBV10-3
J gene: TRBJ2-7
D gene: TRBD2
clone size: NA

CDR3 protein: CSVELVLNYGYTF
CDR3 DNA: TGCAGCGTTGAATTAGTACTTAACTATGGCTACACCTTC
V gene: TRBV29-1
J gene: TRBJ1-2
D gene: NA
clone size: NA